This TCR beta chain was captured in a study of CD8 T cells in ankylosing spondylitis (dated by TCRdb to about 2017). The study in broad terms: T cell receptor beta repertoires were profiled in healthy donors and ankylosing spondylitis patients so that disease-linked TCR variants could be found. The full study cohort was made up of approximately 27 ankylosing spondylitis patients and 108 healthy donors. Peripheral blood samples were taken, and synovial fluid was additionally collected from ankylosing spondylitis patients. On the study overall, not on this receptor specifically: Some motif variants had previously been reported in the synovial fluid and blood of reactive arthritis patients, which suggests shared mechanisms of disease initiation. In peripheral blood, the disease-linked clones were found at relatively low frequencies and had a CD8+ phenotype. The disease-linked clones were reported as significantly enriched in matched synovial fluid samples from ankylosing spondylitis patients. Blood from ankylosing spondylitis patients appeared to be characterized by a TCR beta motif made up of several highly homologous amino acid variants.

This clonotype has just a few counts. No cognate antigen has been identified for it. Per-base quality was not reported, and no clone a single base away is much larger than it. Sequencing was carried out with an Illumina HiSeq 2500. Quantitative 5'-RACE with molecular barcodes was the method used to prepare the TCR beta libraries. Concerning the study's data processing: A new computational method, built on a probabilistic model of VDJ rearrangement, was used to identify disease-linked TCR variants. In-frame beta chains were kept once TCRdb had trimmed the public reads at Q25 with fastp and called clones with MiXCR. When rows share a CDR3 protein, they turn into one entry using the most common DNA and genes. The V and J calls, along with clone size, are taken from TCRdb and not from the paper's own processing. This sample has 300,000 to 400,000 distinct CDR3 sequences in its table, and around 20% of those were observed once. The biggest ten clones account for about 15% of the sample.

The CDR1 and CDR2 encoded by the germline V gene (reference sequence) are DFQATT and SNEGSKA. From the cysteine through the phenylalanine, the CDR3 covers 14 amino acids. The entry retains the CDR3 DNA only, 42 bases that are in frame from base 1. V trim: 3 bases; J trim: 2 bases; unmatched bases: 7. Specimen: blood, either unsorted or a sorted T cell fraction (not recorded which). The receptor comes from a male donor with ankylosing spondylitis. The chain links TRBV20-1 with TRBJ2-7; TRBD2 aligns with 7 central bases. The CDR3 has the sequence CSASEWAGAYEQYF. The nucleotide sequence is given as TGCAGTGCTAGCGAGTGGGCGGGAGCCTACGAGCAGTACTTC.